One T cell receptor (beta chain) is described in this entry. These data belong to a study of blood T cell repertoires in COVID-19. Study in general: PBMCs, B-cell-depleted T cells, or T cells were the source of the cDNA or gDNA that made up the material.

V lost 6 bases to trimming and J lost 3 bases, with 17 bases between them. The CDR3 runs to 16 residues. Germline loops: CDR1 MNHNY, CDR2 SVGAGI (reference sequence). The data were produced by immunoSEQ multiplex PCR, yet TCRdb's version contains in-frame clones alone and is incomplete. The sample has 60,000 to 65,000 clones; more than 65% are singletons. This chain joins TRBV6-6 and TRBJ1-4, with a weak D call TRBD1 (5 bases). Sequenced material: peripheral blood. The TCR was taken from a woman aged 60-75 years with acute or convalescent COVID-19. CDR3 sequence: CASRGPSGISNEKLFF. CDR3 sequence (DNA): TGTGCCAGCAGGGGGCCATCAGGGATTTCTAATGAAAAACTGTTTTTT.